These 24 T cell receptor beta chains were sequenced from one sample in a study of T cell clonality in common variable immunodeficiency. Sequencing used immunoSEQ multiplex PCR; TCRdb keeps in-frame clones, though not all of them. The sample shows about 19,000 clones, none of them appearing just once. These receptors lack a known antigen. Study outcomes and limitations: Reportedly, TCR beta sequences from common variable immunodeficiency showed fewer deletions and N-nucleotide insertions.

Sequencing used peripheral blood mononuclear cells. Source of these receptors: a human donor with common variable immunodeficiency.

This clone was recorded many times. The CDR3 extends 3 residues past the end of the read, so its final part is completed from the germline J gene. The chain employs TRBV5-1 and TRBJ2-3; 7 nucleotides line up with TRBD2. The trim removed 5 bases at V and 6 bases at J, leaving 12 bases unmatched. In germline, CDR1 is SGHRS, CDR2 YFSETQ. The CDR3 has 15 residues. The CDR3 spells CASRVGSGTFDTQYF. The sequenced CDR3 bases are TGCGCCAGCAGGGTAGGGAGCGGGACGTTTGATACG.

This clone has a handful of counts. This CDR3 is CASSRTVQETQYF. The DNA read from the CDR3 is TGTGCCAGCAGCCGGACAGTCCAAGAGACC. The chain couples TRBV13 to TRBJ2-5; a possible D gene is TRBD1 (6 bases). The read gets to within 3 residues of the CDR3 end, and the germline J gene fills in the rest. Germline V gene lookup returns CDR1 PRHDT and CDR2 FYEKMQ (reference sequence). CDR3 length: 13 residues. V was cut by 5 bases and J by 1 base, with 8 bases left in between.

On this clone itself: The CDR3 end is not reached by the read, which stops 3 residues before it; the germline J gene fills it in. The chain uses TRBV7-9 and TRBJ1-2; a weak D match, TRBD1 (6 bases). The CDR3 spans 14 residues. V was cut by 2 bases and J by 3 bases, with 10 bases left in between. Germline-derived CDR1 and CDR2 are SEHNR and FQNEAQ (reference sequence). CDR3 DNA, as far as it was read: TGTGCCAGCAGCTTATCAGGGGTAGACTATGGC. Amino acid sequence: CASSLSGVDYG. In full, the CDR3 is CASSLSGVDYGYTF.

Remarks on this clone: The read ends 3 residues shy of where the CDR3 ends; the end is completed using the germline J gene. The rearrangement links TRBV2 to TRBJ2-7, with D maybe TRBD2 (5 bases). V was trimmed by 4 bases and J by 4 bases, leaving 14 bases between them. Germline CDR1 SNHLY, CDR2 FYNNEI. The CDR3 consists of 14 residues. The chain's CDR3 is CASSVSTGNYEQYF. The part of the CDR3 DNA that was read is TGTGCCAGCAGTGTATCTACGGGGAATTACGAG.

This clone was observed a few times. The CDR3 is cut off 3 residues early in the read; its end comes from the germline J gene. The rearrangement uses TRBV7-9 and TRBJ2-3; 9 bases line up with TRBD1. The CDR3 has 15 amino acids. Germline V gene lookup returns CDR1 SEHNR and CDR2 FQNEAQ (reference sequence). J was trimmed by 7 bases and V by 3 bases; bases with no gene match: 8. The CDR3 DNA, read in part, is TGTGCCAGCAGCTTTGAACAGGGGGCGCGGAATACG. This sequence encodes CASSFEQGARNT. In full, the CDR3 reads CASSFEQGARNTQYF.

In regard to this clone: The CDR3 goes on 3 residues after the read ends, and that part is filled in from the germline J gene. The chain carries TRBV7-9 and TRBJ1-2, with D perhaps matching TRBD1 (6 bases). Germline CDR1 is SEHNR and CDR2 is FQNEAQ (reference sequence). The CDR3 is 15 residues long. V lost 6 bases and J lost 5, with 19 bases in between. The DNA read from the CDR3 is TGTGCCAGCAGTCACCCTGGGGGCAGGGGATATGGC. Amino acids: CASSHPGGRGYG. The entire CDR3 protein is CASSHPGGRGYGYTF.

Comment on this clone: The CDR3 is cut off 3 residues early in the read; its end comes from the germline J gene. This chain joins TRBV7-9 and TRBJ1-3, with 7 bases lining up with TRBD1. Germline V gene lookup returns CDR1 SEHNR and CDR2 FQNEAQ (reference sequence). V was pared by 5 bases and J by 0 bases, with 4 bases of the junction left unmatched. The CDR3 extends over 15 amino acids. CDR3 sequence reads: CASSPRGISGNTIYF. The sequenced CDR3 bases are TGTGCCAGCAGCCCCAGGGGGATCTCTGGAAACACC.

This clone occurred many times. The CDR3 end lies 3 residues beyond the end of the read and is filled in from the germline J gene. The V call is TRBV5-1, the J call TRBJ2-3, with 8 bases lining up with TRBD2. V lost 7 bases to trimming and J lost 2 bases; unmatched junction nucleotides: 12. Germline assignment: CDR1 SGHRS and CDR2 YFSETQ. The CDR3 spans 16 residues. CDR3 protein: CASGPTSASYTDTQYF. CDR3 DNA (partial): TGCGCCAGCGGTCCGACTAGCGCTAGCTACACAGATACG.

This clone was found many times. The read halts 3 residues ahead of the CDR3 end, with the missing end drawn from the germline J gene. This rearrangement joins TRBV19 to TRBJ2-1; TRBD2 aligns across 14 bases. This CDR3 is 16 amino acids long. Germline CDR1 and CDR2: LNHDA and SQIVND (reference sequence). The V and J ends lost 5 bases and 6 bases, in that order; junction bases with no gene match: 6. CDR3 amino acids: CASSSMGLAGVNEQFF. The DNA read from the CDR3 is TGTGCCAGTAGTTCAATGGGACTAGCGGGAGTCAATGAG.

This clone was seen a handful of times. The read ends 3 residues early relative to the CDR3; the germline J gene fills the gap. The rearrangement links TRBV6-2 or TRBV6-3 to TRBJ1-5; TRBD1 aligns across 8 bases. V trimming: 5 bases; J trimming: 4 bases; junction bases outside the gene matches: 7. The CDR3 sequence is 15 residues long. CDR1 is MNHEY, CDR2 SVGEGT, per germline. This CDR3 is CASSIGQGGNQPQHF. The CDR3 bases that were read are TGTGCCAGCAGTATCGGACAGGGTGGTAATCAGCCC.

The CDR3 loop is CASSPKGVAGGVNEQFF. CDR3 DNA, as far as it was read: TGTGCCAGCAGCCCTAAGGGCGTAGCAGGAGGGGTCAATGAG. The chain carries TRBV13 and TRBJ2-1; D may be TRBD2 (6 bases). Read data end 3 residues before the CDR3 end; the end is taken from the germline J gene. The CDR3 loop spans 17 amino acids. Germline V gives CDR1 PRHDT, CDR2 FYEKMQ (reference sequence). The V and J ends lost 5 bases and 6 bases respectively, with 23 bases between them.

Points on this clone: The sequenced fragment ends 3 residues before the CDR3 boundary, so the rest is inferred from the germline J gene. The V call is TRBV7-2, the J call TRBJ2-1; TRBD2 matches at 9 bases. The trim removed 3 bases at V and 7 bases at J, leaving 7 bases unmatched. The germline V gene has CDR1 SGHTA and CDR2 FQGNSA. This CDR3 contains 15 residues. The sequenced part of the CDR3 DNA is TGTGCCAGCAGCTTGGCTAGCGGGGCCCAAAATGAG. Its protein is CASSLASGAQNE. The whole CDR3 protein is CASSLASGAQNEQFF.

This clone appeared many times. The DNA read from the CDR3 is TGTGCCATCAGTGAGTCGATCGGACAGGGGACGCATCAGCCC. Its protein product is CAISESIGQGTHQP. The whole CDR3 protein reads CAISESIGQGTHQPQHF. The chain uses TRBV10-3 and TRBJ1-5; 9 bases align to TRBD1. The read falls 3 residues short of the CDR3 end, and the missing part is taken from the germline J gene. Germline loops: CDR1 ENHRY, CDR2 SYGVKD. Trimming removed 0 bases from V and 5 bases from J; junction bases left unmatched: 8. The CDR3 loop spans 17 amino acids.

This clone was counted at least ten times. The observed sequence ends 3 residues before the CDR3 terminus, with the missing tail filled in from the germline J gene. The chain employs TRBV30 and TRBJ2-4; D is perhaps TRBD2 (5 bases). This CDR3 contains 16 residues. The V gene lost 2 bases and the J gene lost 2 bases, with 16 bases spanning the gap. CDR1 and CDR2 (germline): GTSNPN, SVGIG (reference sequence). The DNA read from the CDR3 is TGTGCCTGGAGTCCCGTGTGGGCGGGCCCCAAAAACATT. Translation gives CAWSPVWAGPKNI. The whole CDR3 protein is CAWSPVWAGPKNIQYF.

Note on this clone: The read is 3 residues too short to cover the CDR3 end, so that end is filled in from the germline J gene. The chain is built from TRBV4-2 and TRBJ2-7; D might be TRBD2 (5 bases). The germline gives CDR1 LGHNA, CDR2 YNFKEQ. The CDR3 has 15 amino acids. V shed 4 bases and J shed 0 bases, with 13 bases lying between them. The chain's CDR3 is CASSPRGSSSYEQYF. The sequenced part of the CDR3 DNA is TGTGCCAGCAGCCCTCGGGGATCAAGCTCCTACGAG.

Regarding this clone: The read falls 3 residues short of the CDR3 end, and the missing part is taken from the germline J gene. This rearrangement joins TRBV5-1 to TRBJ2-5; possibly TRBD1 for D (6 bases). The germline V and J ends were trimmed by 0 bases and 4 bases, with 13 bases remaining between them. Germline assignment: CDR1 SGHRS and CDR2 YFSETQ. The CDR3 is 15 amino acids. Here the CDR3 reads CASSLEQGRRETQYF. The DNA read from the CDR3 is TGCGCCAGCAGCTTGGAACAGGGACGGAGAGAGACC.

This clone has just a few counts. The CDR3 loop reads CASSLGIGGTEAFF. CDR3 bases read: TGTGCCAGCAGCTTGGGCATCGGGGGCACTGAA. This chain uses TRBV7-2 with TRBJ1-1; the D gene is possibly TRBD1 (5 bases). The read halts 3 residues ahead of the CDR3 end, with the missing end drawn from the germline J gene. V gave up 3 bases and J gave up 4 bases, with 12 bases separating them. The CDR3 is made up of 14 amino acids. Per germline, CDR1 SGHTA and CDR2 FQGNSA.

This clone was counted many times. The CDR3 end is not reached by the read, which stops 3 residues before it; the germline J gene fills it in. The chain has TRBV6-2 or TRBV6-3 and TRBJ1-5; 8 bases are shared with TRBD1. The CDR3 has 16 residues. Germline V CDR1 and CDR2: MNHEY, SVGEGT. The V segment lost 4 bases and the J segment 1 base; nucleotides outside the gene matches: 6. Incomplete CDR3 DNA: TGTGCCAGCAGTTTTACGGGACAGGAAAGCAATCAGCCC. Its protein product is CASSFTGQESNQP. The full CDR3 is CASSFTGQESNQPQHF.

This clone is termed medium-sized. The sequenced fragment ends 3 residues before the CDR3 boundary, so the rest is inferred from the germline J gene. This rearrangement joins TRBV5-1 to TRBJ2-4; D call uncertain. The V end was cut by 6 bases, the J end by 0 bases, with 10 bases between. This CDR3 is 14 amino acids long. Per germline, CDR1 SGHRS and CDR2 YFSETQ. CDR3 DNA, as far as it was read: TGCGCCAGCAAGGAGACTCTAGCCAAAAACATT. It translates to CASKETLAKNI. The CDR3 as a whole reads CASKETLAKNIQYF.

This clone was detected many times. Sequencing ends 3 residues short of the CDR3 end; the germline J gene provides the rest. This chain joins TRBV2 and TRBJ1-1, with a possible D match to TRBD1 (5 bases). The CDR3 loop spans 13 amino acids. Trimming left V 4 bases short and J 1 base short, with 7 bases between. Germline V gene lookup returns CDR1 SNHLY and CDR2 FYNNEI. The sequenced part of the CDR3 DNA is TGTGCCAGCAGTGCGGACAAGAACACTGAA. Residues: CASSADKNTE. The CDR3 in full is CASSADKNTEAFF.

There are a few counts of this clone. The observed sequence ends 3 residues before the CDR3 terminus, with the missing tail filled in from the germline J gene. V usage is TRBV5-4 and J usage is TRBJ2-1, with TRBD2 matching 13 bases. The CDR3 runs to 16 residues. Germline trimming cut 0 bases from V and 6 bases from J; bases unmatched to any gene: 3. The germline CDR1 and CDR2 sequences are SGHNT and YYREEE (reference sequence). CDR3 amino acids: CASSLAGTSGINEQFF. CDR3 DNA (partial): TGTGCCAGCAGCTTGGCCGGGACTAGCGGGATCAATGAG.

This clone turned up a few times. The CDR3 goes on 3 residues after the read ends, and that part is filled in from the germline J gene. The chain combines TRBV7-3 with TRBJ2-3; 12 bases match TRBD2. Germline loops: CDR1 SGHTA, CDR2 FQGTGA. The CDR3 sequence is 15 residues long. J was trimmed by 5 bases and V by 3 bases; bases with no gene match: 3. The CDR3 reads CASSFGLAGRDTQYF. The sequenced CDR3 bases are TGTGCCAGCAGCTTCGGACTAGCGGGGAGAGATACG.

This clone was seen only a few times. The read stops 3 residues short of the end of the CDR3; the missing end is completed from the germline J gene. This chain links TRBV7-9 with TRBJ2-7; no clear D gene. The CDR3 has 13 amino acids. V was pared by 1 base and J by 3 bases, with 7 bases between. Germline V gene lookup returns CDR1 SEHNR and CDR2 FQNEAQ (reference sequence). The DNA read from the CDR3 is TGTGCCAGCAGCTTAGGCTCTATCTACGAG. Its translation: CASSLGSIYE. The complete CDR3 reads CASSLGSIYEQYF.

This clone was recorded a few times. The read ends 3 residues before the CDR3 terminus; that terminus is restored from the germline J gene. This chain links TRBV5-4 with TRBJ2-7; a weak D match, TRBD2 (6 bases). The germline V and J ends were trimmed by 2 bases and 2 bases, with 11 bases remaining between them. The CDR3 runs to 14 residues. Germline lookup yields CDR1 SGHNT and CDR2 YYREEE (reference sequence). The CDR3 sequence: CASSFGTSTYEQYF. CDR3 bases read: TGTGCCAGCAGCTTTGGGACTTCTACCTACGAG.